The 17 T cell receptor beta chains in this list originate from one sample, sequenced in a study of blood T cell repertoires in COVID-19. Clones were sequenced by immunoSEQ multiplex PCR, and TCRdb holds only the in-frame ones, with some missing. The sample shows about 170,000 clones, approximately 90% of them seen only once. The sequencing sample was made of peripheral blood. The source is a woman between 45 and 60 years old with acute or convalescent COVID-19.

The chain recombines TRBV18 with TRBJ1-5; 7 bases agree with TRBD1. The CDR3 runs 13 residues. Germline trimming cut 3 bases from V and 8 bases from J; bases unmatched to any gene: 4. The germline V gene has CDR1 KGHSH and CDR2 LQKENI. CDR3 in amino acids: CASSPDQGEPQHF. The CDR3, as DNA: TGTGCCAGCTCACCGGATCAGGGGGAGCCCCAGCATTTT.

The gene calls are TRBV10-3 and TRBJ1-2, with 8 positions matching TRBD1. CDR3 length: 13 amino acids. Germline V lookup: CDR1 ENHRY, CDR2 SYGVKD. J lost 7 bases, V lost 2 bases, and 3 bases had no gene match. CDR3 loop: CAISERDRTGYTF. The CDR3 bases are TGTGCCATCAGTGAGCGGGACAGGACTGGCTACACCTTC.

V is TRBV10-3 and J is TRBJ2-1, with D perhaps TRBD2 (6 bases). Germline V gene lookup returns CDR1 ENHRY and CDR2 SYGVKD. V shed 6 bases and J shed 4 bases, with 16 bases lying between them. The CDR3 has 15 amino acids. The CDR3 DNA is TGTGCCATCAGCCGCACAGCGGGCCCATACAATGAGCAGTTCTTC. Translating it yields CAISRTAGPYNEQFF.

The chain recombines TRBV6-5 with TRBJ2-1, with 7 bases aligning to TRBD1. Germline CDR1 is MNHEY and CDR2 is SVGAGI. J was trimmed by 4 bases and V by 4 bases; bases with no gene match: 4. The CDR3 contains 14 residues. The CDR3 reads CASSSRDSYNEQFF. The CDR3, as DNA: TGTGCCAGCAGTTCCCGGGACAGTTACAATGAGCAGTTCTTC.

This clone was found once. V and J are TRBV4-2 and TRBJ2-1; tentative D call: TRBD2 (5 bases). The CDR3 totals 16 residues. Trimming left V 1 base short and J 6 bases short, with 16 bases between. Germline CDR1 LGHNA, CDR2 YNFKEQ. CDR3 in amino acids: CASSQGAGEFGNEQFF. The CDR3, as DNA: TGTGCCAGCAGCCAAGGCGCCGGGGAGTTCGGCAATGAGCAGTTCTTC.

The chain combines TRBV12-3 or TRBV12-4 with TRBJ1-1; possible D gene TRBD1, 6 bases. The CDR3 contains 13 residues. Between the trimmed V and J ends, which lost 1 base and 9 bases, there was a span of 12 bases. The CDR3 nucleotides are TGTGCCAGCAGTTTAGAGGCAGGGGTAAAAGCTTTCTTT. Protein sequence: CASSLEAGVKAFF.

The chain has TRBV6-5 and TRBJ1-4, with TRBD1 matching over 7 bases. Trimming cost V 6 bases and J 2 bases; bases outside gene matches: 6. The germline CDR1 and CDR2 sequences are MNHEY and SVGAGI. This CDR3 contains 15 residues. This chain's CDR3 is CASRTQGMTNEKLFF. The CDR3 coding sequence is TGTGCCAGCAGGACACAGGGGATGACTAATGAAAAACTGTTTTTT.

This CDR3 reads CSASLSPENQPQHF. DNA of the CDR3: TGCAGTGCTAGTCTATCCCCCGAGAATCAGCCCCAGCATTTT. The V call is TRBV20-1, the J call TRBJ1-5; D gene uncertain. Trimming left V 3 bases short and J 4 bases short, with 13 bases between. The CDR3 sequence is 14 residues long. Germline values: CDR1 DFQATT, CDR2 SNEGSKA (reference sequence).

CDR3 bases: TGTGCCAGCAGCTCTACAGGGGCCTCCTACGAGCAGTACTTC. It yields the protein CASSSTGASYEQYF. This chain joins TRBV27 and TRBJ2-7; 7 bases line up with TRBD1. This CDR3 comprises 14 residues. Germline V gives CDR1 MNHEY, CDR2 SMNVEV (reference sequence). After removal of 6 bases from V and 0 bases from J, the junction contained 5 bases not matched to a gene.

The chain carries TRBV7-9 and TRBJ2-7; TRBD2 matches 10 bases. This CDR3 has 17 amino acids. With V trimmed by 0 bases and J by 5 bases, 10 bases remained unmatched. Per the germline V gene, CDR1 is SEHNR and CDR2 is FQNEAQ (reference sequence). The CDR3 region is CASSLARASGSTDEQYF. DNA for the CDR3: TGTGCCAGCAGCTTAGCGCGAGCTAGCGGGAGTACCGACGAGCAGTACTTC.

This rearrangement joins TRBV30 to TRBJ1-6; D not resolved. Trimming removed 0 bases at V and 6 bases at J, with 12 bases between. Germline loops: CDR1 GTSNPN, CDR2 SVGIG (reference sequence). The CDR3 extends over 15 amino acids. CDR3 DNA sequence: TGTGCCTGGAGTGTAGGAGGACGGTTTAATTCACCCCTCCACTTT. Protein: CAWSVGGRFNSPLHF. Supplemented by reference TRBV30 and TRBJ1-6, the full variable domain reads SQTIHQWPATLVQPVGSPLSLECTVEGTSNPNLYWYRQAAGRGLQLLFYSVGIGQISSEVPQNLSASRPQDRQFILSSKKLLLSDSGFYLCAWSVGGRFNSPLHFGNGTRLTVT.

This rearrangement joins TRBV6-2 or TRBV6-3 to TRBJ2-7; D possibly corresponds to TRBD1 (5 bases). V was clipped by 5 bases and J by 3 bases, with 8 bases between them. The CDR3 spans 12 residues. Germline loops: CDR1 MNHEY, CDR2 SVGEGT. The CDR3 region is CASSPGIYEQYF. CDR3 coding DNA: TGTGCCAGCAGTCCAGGGATCTACGAGCAGTACTTC.

The rearrangement joins TRBV7-2 to TRBJ1-2; TRBD1 might be the D (5 bases). CDR1 SGHTA and CDR2 FQGNSA come from the germline V gene. V gave up 2 bases and J gave up 3 bases, with 16 bases separating them. There are 16 residues in the CDR3. The CDR3 DNA reads TGTGCCAGCAGCTTATCCCCATGGCAGGGTGACTATGGCTACACCTTC. This gives the protein CASSLSPWQGDYGYTF.

J is TRBJ1-2 and V is TRBV10-2; D might be TRBD1 (5 bases). Trimming took off 10 bases at V and 2 bases at J, with 11 bases between the two ends. The CDR3 runs 12 residues. CDR1 and CDR2 (germline): WSHSY, SAAADI. CDR3: CATSDRNYGYTF. CDR3 nucleotides: TGCGCCACCTCAGACAGAAACTATGGCTACACCTTC.

The V call is TRBV7-2, the J call TRBJ2-7; the D gene is possibly TRBD2 (6 bases). The CDR3 is 13 residues long. Germline V gene sequence: CDR1 SGHTA, CDR2 FQGNSA. The V and J ends lost 2 bases and 6 bases respectively, with 11 bases between them. The CDR3 region has the DNA TGTGCCAGCAGCTTATGGGCCGGGAGCGAGCAGTACTTC. It yields the protein CASSLWAGSEQYF.

CDR3 residues: CASSPWTDSSYNSPLHF. DNA of the CDR3: TGTGCCAGCAGTCCATGGACCGACAGCTCCTATAATTCACCCCTCCACTTT. This chain links TRBV28 with TRBJ1-6; a weak D match, TRBD1 (5 bases). The CDR3 sequence is 17 residues long. Trimming took off 5 bases at V and 0 bases at J, with 14 bases between the two ends. Germline assignment: CDR1 MDHEN and CDR2 SYDVKM. Together with reference TRBV28 and TRBJ1-6, the CDR3 gives the full variable domain: DVKVTQSSRYLVKRTGEKVFLECVQDMDHENMFWYRQDPGLGLRLIYFSYDVKMKEKGDIPEGYSVSREKKERFSLILESASTNQTSMYLCASSPWTDSSYNSPLHFGNGTRLTVT.

The chain links TRBV9 to TRBJ2-5, with 7 bases aligning to TRBD2. CDR3 length equals 12 residues. V lost 0 bases and J lost 7; bases outside the gene matches: 0. Germline CDR1 SGDLS, CDR2 YYNGEE. The CDR3 loop reads CASSVGGGTQYF. CDR3 DNA sequence: TGTGCCAGCAGCGTAGGCGGGGGGACCCAGTACTTC.